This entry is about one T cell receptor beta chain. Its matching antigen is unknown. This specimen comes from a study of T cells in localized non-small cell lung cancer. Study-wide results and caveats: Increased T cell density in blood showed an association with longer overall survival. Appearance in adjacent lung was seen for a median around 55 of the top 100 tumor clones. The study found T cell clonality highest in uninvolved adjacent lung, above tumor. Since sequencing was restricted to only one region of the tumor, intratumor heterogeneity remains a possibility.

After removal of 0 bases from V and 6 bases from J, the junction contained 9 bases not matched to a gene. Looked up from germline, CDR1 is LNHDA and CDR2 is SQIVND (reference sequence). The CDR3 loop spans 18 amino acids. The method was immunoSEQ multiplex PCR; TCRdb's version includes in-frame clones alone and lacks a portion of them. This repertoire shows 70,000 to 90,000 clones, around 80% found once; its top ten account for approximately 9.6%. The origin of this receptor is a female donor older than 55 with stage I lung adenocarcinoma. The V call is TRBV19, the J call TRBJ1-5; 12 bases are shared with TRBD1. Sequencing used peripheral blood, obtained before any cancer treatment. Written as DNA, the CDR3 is TGTGCCAGTAGTATAGAGAAGGGGCGGGACAGGGGGCGTCAGCCCCAGCATTTT. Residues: CASSIEKGRDRGRQPQHF.